This T cell receptor beta chain was profiled in a study of cytomegalovirus exposure and HLA in healthy donors. The CDR3 has 13 amino acids. Trimming stripped 3 bases from V and 7 bases from J, with 13 bases between. The germline gives CDR1 SGHDN, CDR2 FVKESK. The data were produced by immunoSEQ multiplex PCR, yet TCRdb's version contains in-frame clones alone and is incomplete. The sample consists of 220,000 or so clones, approximately 87% of them appearing once. This TCR came from a woman aged 18-29 years in good health and CMV-seronegative. The chain combines TRBV14 with TRBJ2-7; either TRBD1 or TRBD2 may fit D (5 bases each). Sequences were obtained from PBMCs. In nucleotides, the CDR3 is TGTGCCAGCAGCCAGGGACCCATAACGGAGCAGTACTTC. This gives the protein CASSQGPITEQYF.